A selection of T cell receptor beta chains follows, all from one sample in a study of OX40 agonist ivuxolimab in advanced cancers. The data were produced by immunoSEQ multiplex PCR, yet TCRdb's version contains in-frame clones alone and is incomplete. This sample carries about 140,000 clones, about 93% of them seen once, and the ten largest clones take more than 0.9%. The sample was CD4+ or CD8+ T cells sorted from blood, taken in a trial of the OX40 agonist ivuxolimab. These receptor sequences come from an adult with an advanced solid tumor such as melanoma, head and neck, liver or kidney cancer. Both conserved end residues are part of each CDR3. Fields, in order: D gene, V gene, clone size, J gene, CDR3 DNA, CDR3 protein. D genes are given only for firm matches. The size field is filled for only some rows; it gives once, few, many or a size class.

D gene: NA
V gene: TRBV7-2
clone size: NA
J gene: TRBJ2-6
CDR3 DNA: TGTGCCAGCAGCTCGGGGCATGGGGCCAACGTCCTGACTTTC
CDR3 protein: CASSSGHGANVLTF

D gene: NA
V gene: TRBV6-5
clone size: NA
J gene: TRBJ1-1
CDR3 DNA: TGTGCCAGCAGCTGGGACGCTGAAGCTTTCTTT
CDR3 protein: CASSWDAEAFF

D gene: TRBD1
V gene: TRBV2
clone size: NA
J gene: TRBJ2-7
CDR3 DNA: TGTGCCAGCAGTGAACAGGGGGCAGGGGAGCAGTACTTC
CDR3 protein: CASSEQGAGEQYF

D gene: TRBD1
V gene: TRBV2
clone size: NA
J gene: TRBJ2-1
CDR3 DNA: TGTGCCAGCCGGACAGGATCCTACAATGAGCAGTTCTTC
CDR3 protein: CASRTGSYNEQFF

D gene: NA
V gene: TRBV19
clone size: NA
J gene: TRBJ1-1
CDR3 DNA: TGTGCCAGTAGTACCGAACCGGGGCTCAACACTGAAGCTTTCTTT
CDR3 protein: CASSTEPGLNTEAFF

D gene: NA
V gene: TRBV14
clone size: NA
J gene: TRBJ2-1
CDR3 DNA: TGTGCCAGCAGCCAAGTGGTCGGGAGCGATGAGCAGTTCTTC
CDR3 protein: CASSQVVGSDEQFF

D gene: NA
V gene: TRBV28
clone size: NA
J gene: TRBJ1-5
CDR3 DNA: TGTGCCAGCAGTTCCCCCGGGACCCCGGGGCCCCAGCATTTT
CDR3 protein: CASSSPGTPGPQHF

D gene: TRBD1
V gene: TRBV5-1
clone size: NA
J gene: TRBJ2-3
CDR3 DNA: TGCGCCAGCAGATTGGGACAGGGCACAGATACGCAGTATTTT
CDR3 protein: CASRLGQGTDTQYF

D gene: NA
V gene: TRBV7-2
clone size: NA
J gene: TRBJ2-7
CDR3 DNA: TGTGCCAGCAGCTCTTATAAGGGGGGCTACGAGCAGTACTTC
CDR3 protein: CASSSYKGGYEQYF

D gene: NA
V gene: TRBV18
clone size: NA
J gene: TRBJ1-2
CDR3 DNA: TGTGCCAGCTCACCACCGAATCGATATGGCTACACCTTC
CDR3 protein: CASSPPNRYGYTF

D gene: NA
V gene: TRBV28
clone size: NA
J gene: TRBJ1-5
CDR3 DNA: TGTGCCAGCAGTTTGTGGGGGGGGGATCAGCCCCAGCATTTT
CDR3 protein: CASSLWGGDQPQHF

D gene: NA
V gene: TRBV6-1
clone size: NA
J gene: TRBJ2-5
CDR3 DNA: TGTGCCAGCAGCGTGGTTTGGGAAGAGACCCAGTACTTC
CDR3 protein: CASSVVWEETQYF

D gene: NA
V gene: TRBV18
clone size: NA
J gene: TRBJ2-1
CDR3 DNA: TGTGCCAGCTCACCACCGGTAGGGGCACCGCGAAACAATGAGCAGTTCTTC
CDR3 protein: CASSPPVGAPRNNEQFF

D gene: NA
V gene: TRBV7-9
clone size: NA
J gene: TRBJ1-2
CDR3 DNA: TGTGCCAGCAGCTTATCGGGGGTCTATGGCTACACCTTC
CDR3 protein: CASSLSGVYGYTF

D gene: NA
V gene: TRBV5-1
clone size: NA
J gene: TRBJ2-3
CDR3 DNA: TGCGCCAGCAGCCCTTCGAGCAGTAGCACAGATACGCAGTATTTT
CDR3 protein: CASSPSSSSTDTQYF

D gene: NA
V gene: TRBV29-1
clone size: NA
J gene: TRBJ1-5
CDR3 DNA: TGCAGCGTGCGGACCGGGACCGGGAACCAGCCCCAGCATTTT
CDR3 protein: CSVRTGTGNQPQHF

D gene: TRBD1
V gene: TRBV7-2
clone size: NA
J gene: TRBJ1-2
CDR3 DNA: TGTGCCAGCAGCTTAGCAGTGACAGGGGGCGGCTATGGCTACACCTTC
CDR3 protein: CASSLAVTGGGYGYTF

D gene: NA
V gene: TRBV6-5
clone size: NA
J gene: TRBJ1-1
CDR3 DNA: TGTGCCAGCAGTTACTCCGCTTTAGGTAACACTGAAGCTTTCTTT
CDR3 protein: CASSYSALGNTEAFF

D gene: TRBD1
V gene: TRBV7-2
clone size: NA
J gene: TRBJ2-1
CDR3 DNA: TGTGCCAGCAGCTTAGTAGGGACAGGGGCTTACAATGAGCAGTTCTTC
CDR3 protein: CASSLVGTGAYNEQFF

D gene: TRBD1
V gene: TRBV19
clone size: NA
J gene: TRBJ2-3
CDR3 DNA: TGTGCCAGTACTTCCTGGGGACAGGGAGGCGCAGATACGCAGTATTTT
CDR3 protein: CASTSWGQGGADTQYF

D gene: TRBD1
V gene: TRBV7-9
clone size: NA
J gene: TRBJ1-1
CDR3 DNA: TGTGCCAGCAGCTTGAGGGGACAGCCCACTGAAGCTTTCTTT
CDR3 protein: CASSLRGQPTEAFF

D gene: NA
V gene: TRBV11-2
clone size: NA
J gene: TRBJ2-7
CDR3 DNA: TGTGCCAGCAGCTCCCGTCCAGGGGTCTACGAGCAGTACTTC
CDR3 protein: CASSSRPGVYEQYF

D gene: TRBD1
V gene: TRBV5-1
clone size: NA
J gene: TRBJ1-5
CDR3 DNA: TGCGCCAGCAGCCCGGGACAGCCCAATCAGCCCCAGCATTTT
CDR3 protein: CASSPGQPNQPQHF

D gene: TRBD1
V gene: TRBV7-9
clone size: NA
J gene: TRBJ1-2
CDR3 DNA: TGTGCCAGCAGCTTAGGCTCTCTCGGGGGACAGCACTATGCCTTC
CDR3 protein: CASSLGSLGGQHYAF

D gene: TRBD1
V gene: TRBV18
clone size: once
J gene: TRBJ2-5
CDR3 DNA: TGTGCCAGCTCACCGTGGGACAGGGGAATCCAAGAGACCCAGTACTTC
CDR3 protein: CASSPWDRGIQETQYF

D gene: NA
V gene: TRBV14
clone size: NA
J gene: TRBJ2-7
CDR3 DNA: TGTGCCAGCAGCCAAGATCGGATCTACGAGCAGTACTTC
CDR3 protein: CASSQDRIYEQYF

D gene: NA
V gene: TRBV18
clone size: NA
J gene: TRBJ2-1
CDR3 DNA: TGTGCCAGCTCCCAGGGGGGACTGGGTCCGGTTGAGCAGTTCTTC
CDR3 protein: CASSQGGLGPVEQFF

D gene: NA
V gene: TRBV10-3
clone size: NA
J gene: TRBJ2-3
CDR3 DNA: TGTGCCATCAGAGGGACACCGAACACAGATACGCAGTATTTT
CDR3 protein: CAIRGTPNTDTQYF

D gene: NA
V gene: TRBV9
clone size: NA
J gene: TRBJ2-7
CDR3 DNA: TGTGCCAGCAGCGTAGGAGGTAGCGCTACCTACGAGCAGTACTTC
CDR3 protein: CASSVGGSATYEQYF

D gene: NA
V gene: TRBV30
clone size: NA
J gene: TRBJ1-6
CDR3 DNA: TGTGCCTGGAGTGGACAGTGGAATTCACCCCTCCACTTT
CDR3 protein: CAWSGQWNSPLHF

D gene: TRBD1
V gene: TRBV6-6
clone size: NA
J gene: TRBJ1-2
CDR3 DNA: TGTGCCAGCAGTCGACAGGACAGGAACTATGGCTACACCTTC
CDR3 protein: CASSRQDRNYGYTF

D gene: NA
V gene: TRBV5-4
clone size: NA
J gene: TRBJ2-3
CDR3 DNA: TGTGCCAGCAGCCCTCCCCCCCCTGACACAGATACGCAGTATTTT
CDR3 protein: CASSPPPPDTDTQYF

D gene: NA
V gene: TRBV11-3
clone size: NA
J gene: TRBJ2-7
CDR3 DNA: TGTGCCAGCAGCTCCTACTCGACAACGACGGGCGAGCAGTACTTC
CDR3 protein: CASSSYSTTTGEQYF

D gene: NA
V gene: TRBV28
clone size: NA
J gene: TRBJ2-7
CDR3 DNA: TGTGCCAGCAGACCCGTCGAGGGACGGGACCTTACCTACGAGCAGTACTTC
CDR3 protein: CASRPVEGRDLTYEQYF

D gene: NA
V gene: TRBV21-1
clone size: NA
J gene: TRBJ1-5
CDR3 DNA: TGTGCCAGCAGAAGTCCGGCAGGGCTAATCTGTCAGCCCCAGCATTTT
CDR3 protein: CASRSPAGLICQPQHF

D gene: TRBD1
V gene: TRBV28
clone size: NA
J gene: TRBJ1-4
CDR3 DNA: TGTGCCAGCAGAGCCGGGACAGGGTACGAAAAACTGTTTTTT
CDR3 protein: CASRAGTGYEKLFF

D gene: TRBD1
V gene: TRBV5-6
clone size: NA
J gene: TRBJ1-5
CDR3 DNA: TGTGCCAGCAGCTCCAGGGGGCGTCTTAGGCAGCCCCAGCATTTT
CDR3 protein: CASSSRGRLRQPQHF

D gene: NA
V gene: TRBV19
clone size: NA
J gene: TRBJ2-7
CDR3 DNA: TGTGCCAGTAGTATAGGGGGCCCGGGAAGGGCCTCCTACGAGCAGTACTTC
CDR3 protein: CASSIGGPGRASYEQYF

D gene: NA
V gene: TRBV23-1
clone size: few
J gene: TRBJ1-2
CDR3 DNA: TGCGCCAGCAAGAGGGGTGGCTACACCTTC
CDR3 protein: CASKRGGYTF

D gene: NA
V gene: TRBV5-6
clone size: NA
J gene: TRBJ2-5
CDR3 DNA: TGTGCCAGCAGCCAAGTTCGGGTCTTAGTCCAAGAGACCCAGTACTTC
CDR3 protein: CASSQVRVLVQETQYF

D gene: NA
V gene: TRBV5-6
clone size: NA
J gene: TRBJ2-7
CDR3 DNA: TGTGCCAGCAGCTTCAGCGGACTTTTCTACGAGCAGTACTTC
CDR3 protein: CASSFSGLFYEQYF

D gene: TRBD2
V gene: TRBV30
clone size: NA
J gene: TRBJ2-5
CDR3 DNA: TGTGCCTGGAGTACGCATAGCGGGAGAGTGTCTTGGGGAGAGACCCAGTACTTC
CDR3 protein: CAWSTHSGRVSWGETQYF

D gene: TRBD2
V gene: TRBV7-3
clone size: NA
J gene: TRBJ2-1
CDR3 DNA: TGTGCCAGCAGCTTAACAGCGGGAGCCCGCCGAGAGCAGTTCTTC
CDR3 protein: CASSLTAGARREQFF